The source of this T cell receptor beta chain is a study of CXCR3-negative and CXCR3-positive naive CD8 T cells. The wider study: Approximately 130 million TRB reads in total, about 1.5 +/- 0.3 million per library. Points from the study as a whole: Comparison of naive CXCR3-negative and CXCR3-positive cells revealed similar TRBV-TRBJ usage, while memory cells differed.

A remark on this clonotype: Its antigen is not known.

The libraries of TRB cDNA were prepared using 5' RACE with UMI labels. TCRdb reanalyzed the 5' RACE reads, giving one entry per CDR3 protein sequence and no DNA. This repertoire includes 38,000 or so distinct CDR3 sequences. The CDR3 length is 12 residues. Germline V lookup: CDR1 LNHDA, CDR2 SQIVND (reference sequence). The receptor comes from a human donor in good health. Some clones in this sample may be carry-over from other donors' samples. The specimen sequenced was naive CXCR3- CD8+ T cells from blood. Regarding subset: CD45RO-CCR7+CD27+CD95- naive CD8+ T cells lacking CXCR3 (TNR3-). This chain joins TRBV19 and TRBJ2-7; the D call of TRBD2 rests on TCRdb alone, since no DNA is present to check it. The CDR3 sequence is CASSIGTLEQYF. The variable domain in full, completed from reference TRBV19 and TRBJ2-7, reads DGGITQSPKYLFRKEGQNVTLSCEQNLNHDAMYWYRQDPGQGLRLIYYSQIVNDFQKGDIAEGYSVSREKKESFPLTVTSAQKNPTAFYLCASSIGTLEQYFGPGTRLTVT.